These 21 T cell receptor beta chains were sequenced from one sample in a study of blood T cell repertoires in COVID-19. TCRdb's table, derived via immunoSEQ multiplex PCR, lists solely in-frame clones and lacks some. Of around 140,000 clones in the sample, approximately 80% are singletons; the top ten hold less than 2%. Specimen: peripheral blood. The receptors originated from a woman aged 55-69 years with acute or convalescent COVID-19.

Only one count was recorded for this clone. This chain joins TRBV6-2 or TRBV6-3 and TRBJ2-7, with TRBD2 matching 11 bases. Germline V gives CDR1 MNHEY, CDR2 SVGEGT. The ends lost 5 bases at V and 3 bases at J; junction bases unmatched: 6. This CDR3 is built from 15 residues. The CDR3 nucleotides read TGTGCCAGCAGTAAGGGGACTAGCGGTATCTACGAGCAGTACTTC. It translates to CASSKGTSGIYEQYF.

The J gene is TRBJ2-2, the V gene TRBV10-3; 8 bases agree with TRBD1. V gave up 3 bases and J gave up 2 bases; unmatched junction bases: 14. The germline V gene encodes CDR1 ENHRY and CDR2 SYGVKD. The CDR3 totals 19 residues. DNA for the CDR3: TGTGCCATCAGTGAAAGTTACCCCGGACAGGGAGTCAACACCGGGGAGCTGTTTTTT. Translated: CAISESYPGQGVNTGELFF.

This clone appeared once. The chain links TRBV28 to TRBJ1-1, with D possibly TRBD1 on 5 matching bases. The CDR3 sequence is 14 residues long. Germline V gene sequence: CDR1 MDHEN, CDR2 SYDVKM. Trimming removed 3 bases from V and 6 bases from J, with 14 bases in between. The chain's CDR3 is CASSFRRAFAEAFF. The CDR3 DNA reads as TGTGCCAGCAGTTTCCGCAGGGCGTTCGCTGAAGCTTTCTTT.

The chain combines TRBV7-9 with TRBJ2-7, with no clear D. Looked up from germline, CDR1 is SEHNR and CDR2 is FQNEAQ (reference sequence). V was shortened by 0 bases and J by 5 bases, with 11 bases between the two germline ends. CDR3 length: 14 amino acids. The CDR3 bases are TGTGCCAGCAGCTTAGCTGCTAGATCTGACGAGCAGTACTTC. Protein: CASSLAARSDEQYF.

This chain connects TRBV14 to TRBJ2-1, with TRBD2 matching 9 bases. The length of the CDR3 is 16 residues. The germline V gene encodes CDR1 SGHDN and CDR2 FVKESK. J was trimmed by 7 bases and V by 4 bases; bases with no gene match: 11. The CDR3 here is CASSPHAGGPGNEQFF. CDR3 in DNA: TGTGCCAGCAGCCCCCATGCGGGAGGGCCGGGAAATGAGCAGTTCTTC.

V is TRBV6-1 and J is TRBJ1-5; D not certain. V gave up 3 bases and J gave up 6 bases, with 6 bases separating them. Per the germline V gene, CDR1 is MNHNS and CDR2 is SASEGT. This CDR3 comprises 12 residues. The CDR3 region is CASSERGQPQHF. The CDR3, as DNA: TGTGCCAGCAGTGAGAGAGGTCAGCCCCAGCATTTT.

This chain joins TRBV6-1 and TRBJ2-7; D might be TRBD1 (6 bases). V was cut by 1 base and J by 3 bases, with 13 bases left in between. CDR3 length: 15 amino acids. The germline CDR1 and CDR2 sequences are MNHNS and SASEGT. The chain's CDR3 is CASSEGPGDGYEQYF. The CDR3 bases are TGTGCCAGCAGTGAAGGTCCAGGGGACGGCTACGAGCAGTACTTC.

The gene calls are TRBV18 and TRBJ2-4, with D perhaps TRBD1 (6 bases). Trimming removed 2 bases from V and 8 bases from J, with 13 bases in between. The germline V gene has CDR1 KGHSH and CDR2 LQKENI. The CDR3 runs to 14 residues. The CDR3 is CASSPSNRVDIQYF. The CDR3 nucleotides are TGTGCCAGCTCACCAAGCAACAGGGTAGACATTCAGTACTTC.

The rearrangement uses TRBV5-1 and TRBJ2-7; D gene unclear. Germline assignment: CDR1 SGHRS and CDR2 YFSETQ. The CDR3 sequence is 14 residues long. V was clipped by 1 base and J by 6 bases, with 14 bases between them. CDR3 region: CASSLRGVVGEQYF. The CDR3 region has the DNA TGCGCCAGCAGCTTGCGAGGAGTAGTGGGCGAGCAGTACTTC.

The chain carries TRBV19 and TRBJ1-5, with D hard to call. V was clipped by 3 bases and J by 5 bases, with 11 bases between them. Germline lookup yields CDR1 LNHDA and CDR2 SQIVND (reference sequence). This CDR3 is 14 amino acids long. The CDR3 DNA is TGTGCCAGTAGTATCCGGCGGGAGTATCAGCCCCAGCATTTT. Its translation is CASSIRREYQPQHF.

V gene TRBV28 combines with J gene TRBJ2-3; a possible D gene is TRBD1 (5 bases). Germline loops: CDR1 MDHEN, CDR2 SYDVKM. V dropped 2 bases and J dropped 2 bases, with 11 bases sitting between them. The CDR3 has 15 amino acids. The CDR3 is CASSLGDRNTDTQYF. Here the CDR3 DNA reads TGTGCCAGCAGTTTAGGAGACAGAAACACAGATACGCAGTATTTT.

The DNA of the CDR3 is TGTGCCAGCACCAAACTAGCGGCATACAATGAGCAGTTCTTC. Amino acids: CASTKLAAYNEQFF. The chain recombines TRBV7-9 with TRBJ2-1; 8 bases agree with TRBD2. V trimming: 7 bases; J trimming: 4 bases; junction bases outside the gene matches: 6. This CDR3 region has 14 residues. Germline assignment: CDR1 SEHNR and CDR2 FQNEAQ (reference sequence).

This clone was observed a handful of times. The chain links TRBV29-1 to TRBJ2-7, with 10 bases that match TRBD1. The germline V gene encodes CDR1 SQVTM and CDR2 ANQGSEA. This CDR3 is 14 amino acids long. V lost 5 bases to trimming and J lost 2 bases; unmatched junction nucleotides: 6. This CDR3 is CSVNGQGVTYEQYF. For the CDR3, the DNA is TGCAGCGTTAATGGACAGGGGGTCACCTACGAGCAGTACTTC.

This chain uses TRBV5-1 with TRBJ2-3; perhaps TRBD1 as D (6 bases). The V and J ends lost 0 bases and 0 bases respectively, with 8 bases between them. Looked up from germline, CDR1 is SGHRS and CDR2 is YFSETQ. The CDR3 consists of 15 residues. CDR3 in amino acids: CASSLGDISTDTQYF. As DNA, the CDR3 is TGCGCCAGCAGCTTGGGGGACATTAGCACAGATACGCAGTATTTT. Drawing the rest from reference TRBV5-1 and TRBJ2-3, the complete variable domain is KAGVTQTPRYLIKTRGQQVTLSCSPISGHRSVSWYQQTPGQGLQFLFEYFSETQRNKGNFPGRFSGRQFSNSRSEMNVSTLELGDSALYLCASSLGDISTDTQYFGPGTRLTVL.

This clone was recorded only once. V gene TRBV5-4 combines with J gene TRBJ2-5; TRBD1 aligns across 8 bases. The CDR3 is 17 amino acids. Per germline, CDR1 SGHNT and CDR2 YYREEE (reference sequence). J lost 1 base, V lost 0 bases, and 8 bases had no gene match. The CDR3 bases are TGTGCCAGCAGCTTGGCACTGGCAGGGGGCGGCCAAGAGACCCAGTACTTC. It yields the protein CASSLALAGGGQETQYF.

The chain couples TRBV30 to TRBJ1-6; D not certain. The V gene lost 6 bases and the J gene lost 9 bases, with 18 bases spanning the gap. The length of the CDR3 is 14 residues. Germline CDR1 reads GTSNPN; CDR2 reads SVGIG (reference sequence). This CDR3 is CACTKGGLGSPLHF. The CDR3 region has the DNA TGTGCCTGCACAAAAGGCGGGTTGGGTTCACCCCTCCACTTT.

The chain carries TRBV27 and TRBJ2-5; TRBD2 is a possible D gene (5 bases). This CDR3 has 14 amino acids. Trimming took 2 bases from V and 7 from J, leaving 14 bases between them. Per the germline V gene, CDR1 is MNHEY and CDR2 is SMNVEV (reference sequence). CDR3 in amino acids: CASSLAGIRGTQYF. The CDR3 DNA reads TGTGCCAGCAGTTTAGCGGGTATCCGTGGGACCCAGTACTTC.

CDR3 DNA: TGCGCCAGCAGCCCTCTAGGGGGATTCTATGGCTACACCTTC. Its protein is CASSPLGGFYGYTF. The chain has TRBV4-1 and TRBJ1-2; D is perhaps TRBD1 (6 bases). Germline V gene lookup returns CDR1 MGHRA and CDR2 YSYEKL. V lost 4 bases and J 4 bases, leaving 13 bases between the germline ends. This CDR3 has 14 amino acids.

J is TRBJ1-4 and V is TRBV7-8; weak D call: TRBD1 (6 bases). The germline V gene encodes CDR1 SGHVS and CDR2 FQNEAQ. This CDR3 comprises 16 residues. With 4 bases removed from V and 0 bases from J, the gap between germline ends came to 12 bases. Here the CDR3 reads CASSSLQGPTNEKLFF. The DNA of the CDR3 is TGTGCCAGCAGCTCACTACAGGGCCCAACTAATGAAAAACTGTTTTTT.

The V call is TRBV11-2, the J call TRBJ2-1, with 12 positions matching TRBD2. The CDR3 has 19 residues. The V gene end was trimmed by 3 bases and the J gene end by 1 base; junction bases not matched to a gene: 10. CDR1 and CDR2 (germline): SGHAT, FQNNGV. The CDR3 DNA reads TGTGCCAGCAGCTTCAGTCCTAGCGGGAGGGATCCGTCCTACAATGAGCAGTTCTTC. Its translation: CASSFSPSGRDPSYNEQFF.

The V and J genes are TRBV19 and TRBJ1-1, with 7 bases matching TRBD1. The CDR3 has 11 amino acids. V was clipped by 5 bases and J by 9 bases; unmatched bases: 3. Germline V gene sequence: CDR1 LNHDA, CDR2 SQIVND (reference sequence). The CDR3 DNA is TGTGCCAGTAGTCGAGGGGGCAAAGCTTTCTTT. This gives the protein CASSRGGKAFF.